The T cell receptor beta chain under discussion was sequenced for a study of read filtering for tumor transcriptome and immune sequencing. About the research overall: Revised staging placed eight or nine patients in R-ISS I, 15 to 20 in II, 7 in III. IR-seq gave about 3.5 to 10.27 million TCR reads per sample; RNA-seq gave roughly 75 to 1,300.

This clonotype came up a few times. A read error may explain this, as a much larger clone is one base away. This CDR3 fails to terminate in the conserved phenylalanine or tryptophan, so it likely reflects a read error. V gave up 9 bases and J gave up 4 bases, with 15 bases separating them. This CDR3 is 13 amino acids long. The library was built from 400 ng RNA with molecular barcoded adaptors for alpha/delta and beta/gamma chains. TCRdb re-called the reads with MiXCR, one entry per CDR3 protein. This sample has approximately 150,000 distinct CDR3 sequences, with less than 15% found just once. Sequenced material: a population of CD138-negative cells sorted from bone marrow. J is TRBJ1-2 and V is TRBV12-3 or TRBV12-4, with D possibly matching TRBD1 (6 bases). The sequence was obtained from a donor older than 35 with multiple myeloma. The CDR3 bases are TGTGCCAGTAGTACAGGGACGGCCTATGGCTACACCTAC. Its protein is CASSTGTAYGYTY.